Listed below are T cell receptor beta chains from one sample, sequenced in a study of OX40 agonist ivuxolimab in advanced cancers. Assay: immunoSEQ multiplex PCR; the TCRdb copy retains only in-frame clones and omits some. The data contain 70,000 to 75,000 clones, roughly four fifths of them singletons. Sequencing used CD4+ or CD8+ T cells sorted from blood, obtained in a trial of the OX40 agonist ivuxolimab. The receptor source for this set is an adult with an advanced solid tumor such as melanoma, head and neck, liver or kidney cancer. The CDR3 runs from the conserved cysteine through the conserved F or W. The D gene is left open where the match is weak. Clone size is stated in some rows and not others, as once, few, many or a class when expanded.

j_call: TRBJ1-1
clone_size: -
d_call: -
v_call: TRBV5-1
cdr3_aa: CASTDQGNTEAFF
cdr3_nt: TGCGCCAGCACGGATCAGGGGAACACTGAAGCTTTCTTT

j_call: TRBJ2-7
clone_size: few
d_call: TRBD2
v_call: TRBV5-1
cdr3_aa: CASSPYPGLVPEQYF
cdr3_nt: TGCGCCAGCAGCCCCTACCCCGGACTAGTCCCCGAGCAGTACTTC

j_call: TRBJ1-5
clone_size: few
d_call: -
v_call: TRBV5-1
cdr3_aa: CASSLGGAGGNQPQHF
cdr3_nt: TGCGCCAGCAGCTTGGGAGGGGCAGGGGGCAATCAGCCCCAGCATTTT

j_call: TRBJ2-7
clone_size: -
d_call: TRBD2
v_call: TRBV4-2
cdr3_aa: CASSQEASGIMAEQYF
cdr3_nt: TGTGCCAGCAGCCAAGAGGCTAGCGGGATTATGGCCGAGCAGTACTTC

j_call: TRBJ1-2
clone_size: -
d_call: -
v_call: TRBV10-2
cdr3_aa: CASTAARGTYGYTF
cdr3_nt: TGCGCCAGCACGGCGGCCAGGGGAACATATGGCTACACCTTC

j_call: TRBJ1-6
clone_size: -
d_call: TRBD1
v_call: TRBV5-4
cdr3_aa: CASSLDRDNSPLHF
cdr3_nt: TGTGCCAGCAGCCTGGACAGGGATAATTCACCCCTCCACTTT

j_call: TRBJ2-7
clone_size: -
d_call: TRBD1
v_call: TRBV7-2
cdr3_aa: CASSGRTGRYEQYF
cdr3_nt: TGTGCCAGCAGCGGGAGGACAGGGAGGTACGAGCAGTACTTC

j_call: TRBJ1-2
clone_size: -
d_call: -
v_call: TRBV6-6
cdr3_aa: CASLGGGYGYTF
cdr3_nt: TGTGCCAGCCTGGGTGGGGGCTATGGCTACACCTTC

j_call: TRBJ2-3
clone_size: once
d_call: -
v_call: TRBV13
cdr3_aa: CASSFPATDTQYF
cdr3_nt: TGTGCCAGCAGCTTCCCGGCAACTGATACGCAGTATTTT

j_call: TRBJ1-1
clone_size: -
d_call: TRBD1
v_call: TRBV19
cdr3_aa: CASDRGMNTEAFF
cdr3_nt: TGTGCCAGCGACAGGGGGATGAACACTGAAGCTTTCTTT

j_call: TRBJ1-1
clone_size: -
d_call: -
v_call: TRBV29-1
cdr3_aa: CSARRGLGEAFF
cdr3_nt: TGCAGCGCTCGAAGGGGACTTGGTGAAGCTTTCTTT

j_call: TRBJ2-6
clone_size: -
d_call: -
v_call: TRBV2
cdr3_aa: CASRVQHSGANVLTF
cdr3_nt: TGTGCCAGCAGAGTTCAGCACTCTGGGGCCAACGTCCTGACTTTC

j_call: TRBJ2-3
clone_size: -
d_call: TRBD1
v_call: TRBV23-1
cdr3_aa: CASSQSCVGTGITDTQYF
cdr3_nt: TGCGCCAGCAGTCAATCATGTGTGGGGACAGGGATCACAGATACGCAGTATTTT

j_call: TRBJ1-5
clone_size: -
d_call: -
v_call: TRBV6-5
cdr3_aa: CASSYRPRTVEPQHF
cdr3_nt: TGTGCCAGCAGTTACCGGCCTAGGACGGTTGAGCCCCAGCATTTT

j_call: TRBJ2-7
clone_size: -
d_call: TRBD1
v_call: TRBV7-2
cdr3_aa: CASAATGSYEQYF
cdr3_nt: TGTGCCAGCGCCGCGACAGGGTCCTACGAGCAGTACTTC